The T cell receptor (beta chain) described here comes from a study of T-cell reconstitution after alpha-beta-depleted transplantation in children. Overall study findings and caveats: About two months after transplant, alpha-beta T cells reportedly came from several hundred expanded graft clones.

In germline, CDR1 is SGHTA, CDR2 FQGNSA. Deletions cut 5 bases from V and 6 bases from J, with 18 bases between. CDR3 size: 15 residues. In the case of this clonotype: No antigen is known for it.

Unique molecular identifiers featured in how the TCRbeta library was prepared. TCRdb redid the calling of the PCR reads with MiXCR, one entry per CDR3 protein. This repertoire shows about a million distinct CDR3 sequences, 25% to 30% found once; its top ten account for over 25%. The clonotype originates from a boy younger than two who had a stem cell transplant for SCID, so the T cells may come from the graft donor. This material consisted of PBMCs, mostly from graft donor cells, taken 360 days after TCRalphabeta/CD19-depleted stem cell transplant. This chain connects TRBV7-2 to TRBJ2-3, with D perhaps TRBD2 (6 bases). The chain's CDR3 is CASSEGTPAEDTQYF. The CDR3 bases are TGTGCCAGCAGCGAAGGGACTCCCGCCGAGGATACGCAGTATTTT.